This entry features one T cell receptor beta chain sequence. What it recognizes is unknown. These data are taken from a study of cytomegalovirus exposure and HLA in healthy donors. Healthy individuals who donated bone marrow served as the donors. The primer mix had 60 Vbeta and 13 Jbeta primers. Produced via immunoSEQ multiplex PCR; TCRdb's table is partial and in-frame only. In the table there are about 120,000 clones, approximately 84% of which are singletons. Study-level points and caveats: It was assumed in the presence/absence analyses that sequencing depth was roughly uniform across donors. The authors later found HLA-associated TCR beta chains more clonally expanded than equally common others. As immune exposure information, only CMV serostatus was available.

CDR1 is SGHVS and CDR2 is FNYEAQ in the germline V gene. The CDR3 totals 17 residues. Trimming cost V 3 bases and J 2 bases; bases outside gene matches: 4. The sequence was obtained from a man younger than 30 in good health and CMV-seropositive. Sequenced: PBMCs. The chain carries TRBV7-6 and TRBJ2-3; 14 bases fit TRBD2. CDR3 DNA: TGTGCCAGCAGCTTTGGGACTAGCGGGAGAGCCACAGATACGCAGTATTTT. This translates into CASSFGTSGRATDTQYF.